These T cell receptor beta chains were read from a single sample in a study of preoperative IRX-2 immunotherapy in early breast cancer. The assay was immunoSEQ multiplex PCR, and TCRdb's table has in-frame clones only and misses some. The table has some 13,000 clones, approximately 90% seen once. Sampling was performed from a patient treated with IRX-2 immunotherapy. Receptor source: a human donor with breast cancer. Both conserved end residues are part of each CDR3. A D gene is named only where the DNA matches it firmly. Some rows have no size entry. The others give once, few or many, or a class for an expanded clone.

D gene | J gene | V gene | clone size | CDR3 protein | CDR3 DNA
TRBD2 | TRBJ2-6 | TRBV2 | - | CASSALAGGDNVLTF | TGTGCCAGCAGTGCACTAGCGGGGGGCGACAACGTCCTGACTTTC
TRBD1 | TRBJ1-1 | TRBV29-1 | - | CSVEGTGGAVTEAFF | TGCAGCGTTGAAGGGACAGGGGGCGCCGTGACTGAAGCTTTCTTT
- | TRBJ1-4 | TRBV5-1 | few | CASSLAMGSATNEKLFF | TGCGCCAGCAGCTTGGCCATGGGGTCGGCAACTAATGAAAAACTGTTTTTT
TRBD1 | TRBJ1-2 | TRBV6-6 | - | CASRRTGLGYTF | TGTGCCAGCAGGAGGACAGGGCTTGGCTACACCTTC
TRBD1 | TRBJ1-2 | TRBV7-8 | - | CASSSQGVSYGYTF | TGTGCCAGCAGCTCACAGGGGGTTAGCTATGGCTACACCTTC
- | TRBJ1-1 | TRBV6-5 | - | CASSSVGGLNTEAFF | TGTGCCAGCAGTTCTGTTGGAGGGCTGAACACTGAAGCTTTCTTT
- | TRBJ2-5 | TRBV27 | once | CASSFSGIETQYF | TGTGCCAGCAGTTTTTCCGGAATAGAGACCCAGTACTTC
- | TRBJ1-5 | TRBV28 | once | CATRGTNQPQHF | TGTGCCACGAGGGGGACAAATCAGCCCCAGCATTTT
- | TRBJ2-5 | TRBV19 | - | CASSRAETQYF | TGTGCCAGTAGTAGAGCCGAGACCCAGTACTTC
- | TRBJ1-5 | TRBV7-6 | once | CASSLQSGLNQPQHF | TGTGCCAGCAGCTTACAATCGGGGCTCAATCAGCCCCAGCATTTT
- | TRBJ2-7 | TRBV21-1 | - | CASSNSGLAGDRFYEQYF | TGTGCCAGCAGCAACTCTGGACTAGCGGGGGATCGGTTCTACGAGCAGTACTTC
- | TRBJ2-2 | TRBV11-1 | - | CASSPGGARAGTGELFF | TGTGCCAGCAGCCCAGGAGGGGCCAGGGCTGGCACCGGGGAGCTGTTTTTT
- | TRBJ2-3 | TRBV27 | - | CASRSEVADTQYF | TGTGCCAGCAGATCCGAAGTAGCAGATACGCAGTATTTT